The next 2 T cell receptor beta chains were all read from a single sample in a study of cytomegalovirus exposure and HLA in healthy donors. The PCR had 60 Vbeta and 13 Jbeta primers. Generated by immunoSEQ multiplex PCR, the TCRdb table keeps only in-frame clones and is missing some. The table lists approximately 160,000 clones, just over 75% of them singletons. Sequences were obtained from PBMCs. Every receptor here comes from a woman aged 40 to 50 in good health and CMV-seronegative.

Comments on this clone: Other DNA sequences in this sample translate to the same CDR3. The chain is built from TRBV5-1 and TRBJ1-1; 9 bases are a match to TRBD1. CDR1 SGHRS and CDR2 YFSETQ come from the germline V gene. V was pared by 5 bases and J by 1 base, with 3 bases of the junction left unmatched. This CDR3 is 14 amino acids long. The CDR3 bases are TGCGCCAGCAGTATGGGACAGGGGAACACTGAAGCTTTCTTT. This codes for CASSMGQGNTEAFF.

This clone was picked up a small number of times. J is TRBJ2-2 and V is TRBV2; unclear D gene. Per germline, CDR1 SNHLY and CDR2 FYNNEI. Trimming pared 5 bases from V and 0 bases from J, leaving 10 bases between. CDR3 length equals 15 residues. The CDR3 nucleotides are TGTGCCAGCAGTCCAGAGGCCGCGAACACCGGGGAGCTGTTTTTT. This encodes CASSPEAANTGELFF. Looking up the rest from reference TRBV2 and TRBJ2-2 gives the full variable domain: EPEVTQTPSHQVTQMGQEVILRCVPISNHLYFYWYRQILGQKVEFLVSFYNNEISEKSEIFDDQFSVERPDGSNFTLKIRSTKLEDSAMYFCASSPEAANTGELFFGEGSRLTVL.